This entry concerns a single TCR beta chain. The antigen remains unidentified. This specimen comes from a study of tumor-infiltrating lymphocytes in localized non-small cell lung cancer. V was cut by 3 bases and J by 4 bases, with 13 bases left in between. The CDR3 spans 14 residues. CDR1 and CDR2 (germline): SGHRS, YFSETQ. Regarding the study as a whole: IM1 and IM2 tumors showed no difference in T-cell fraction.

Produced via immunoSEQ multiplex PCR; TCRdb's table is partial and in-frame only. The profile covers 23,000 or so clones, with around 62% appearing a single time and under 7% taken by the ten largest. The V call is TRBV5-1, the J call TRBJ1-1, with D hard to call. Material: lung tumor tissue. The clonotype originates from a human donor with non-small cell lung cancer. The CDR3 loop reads CASSSEQLGTEAFF. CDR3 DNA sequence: TGCGCCAGCAGCTCGGAACAACTTGGCACTGAAGCTTTCTTT.